This T cell receptor (beta chain) comes out of a study of T-cell memory formation after mild COVID-19. Background on the study: Clusters of TCRs were largely donor specific. Findings and caveats of the study: Researchers report contracting CD4+ clones mostly in CM and EM, with CD8+ clones in EMRA.

From the 5' RACE reads, TCRdb called clonotypes with MiXCR, one entry per CDR3 protein. The sample has fewer than 550,000 distinct CDR3 sequences, roughly 20% seen once. With respect to this clonotype: No antigen is known for it.

This CDR3 has 14 residues. J lost 3 bases, V lost 0 bases, and 5 bases had no gene match. Germline V CDR1 and CDR2: GTSNPN, SVGIG (reference sequence). This TCR came from an adult woman who had mild COVID-19 (a few samples of this study predate the infection). Cell type and time point are not known. The rearrangement links TRBV30 to TRBJ2-7; 7 bases agree with TRBD1. The sequenced material came from PBMCs or a T cell subset sorted from them (not recorded which). CDR3 in DNA: TGTGCCTGGAGTGTACAGGGGTACCTCTACGAGCAGTACTTC. Its translation: CAWSVQGYLYEQYF.